The TCR beta chain described here comes from a study of blood T cell repertoires in COVID-19. Study background: COVID-19 samples from acute and convalescent phases originated in the United States, Italy and Spain. T cells, B-cell-depleted T cells, or PBMCs supplied cDNA or gDNA.

Germline values: CDR1 LNHDA, CDR2 SQIVND (reference sequence). The ends were cut back, 5 bases at V and 6 bases at J, with 17 bases in the middle. This CDR3 comprises 15 residues. Per the authors' pipeline: Estimates of nucleated cell counts were drawn from the amplification of reference gene primers. Using immunoSEQ multiplex PCR, the repertoire was profiled, and TCRdb retains in-frame clones only, with some absent. V and J calls and clone size are those listed in that table; D and trimming were worked out from the DNA. The table records 20,000 or so clones, 70% to 90% of them present only once. The rearrangement links TRBV19 to TRBJ2-1; a weak D match, TRBD2 (6 bases). Sequencing was performed on peripheral blood. This TCR came from a human donor with active COVID-19. The donor label of this sample is uncertain. Written as DNA, the CDR3 is TGTGCCAGTAGTGTTAGCGGAAAGGGTTCCAATGAGCAGTTCTTC. It translates to CASSVSGKGSNEQFF.